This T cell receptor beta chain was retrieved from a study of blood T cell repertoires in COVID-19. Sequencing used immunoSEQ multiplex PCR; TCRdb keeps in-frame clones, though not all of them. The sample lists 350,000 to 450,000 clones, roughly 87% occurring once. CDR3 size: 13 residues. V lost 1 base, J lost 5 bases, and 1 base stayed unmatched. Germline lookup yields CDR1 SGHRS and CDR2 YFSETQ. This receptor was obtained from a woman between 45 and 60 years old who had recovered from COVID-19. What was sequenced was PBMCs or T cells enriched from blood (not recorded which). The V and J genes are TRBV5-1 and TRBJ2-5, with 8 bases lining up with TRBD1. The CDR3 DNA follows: TGCGCCAGCAGCTTGACAGGGGGGGAGACCCAGTACTTC. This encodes CASSLTGGETQYF.